The source of this T cell receptor (beta chain) is a study of a mutant IDH1 vaccine in newly diagnosed glioma. Study-wide points: Any relationship between pseudoprogression and changes in top peripheral T cell clonotypes seemed absent. There were vaccine-induced immune responses in roughly 95% of the patients.

Profiled with immunoSEQ multiplex PCR; TCRdb holds only in-frame clones, not every one. In the table there are about 31,000 clones, roughly three quarters of which are singletons. The time point denotes: week 35, safety follow-up. Every vaccine dose comprised 300 ug of mutant IDH1 20-mer peptide plus topical imiquimod. Regarding this clone: The antigen is undetermined.

The sequencing here drew on PBMCs, taken from a glioma patient whose treatment included an IDH1 peptide vaccine. The receptor's source is a woman in her thirties or forties with glioma.

CDR3 loop: CASSYSGGLTYEQYF. The DNA for the CDR3 is TGTGCCAGCAGCTACAGCGGGGGGTTAACCTACGAGCAGTACTTC. This chain connects TRBV13 to TRBJ2-7; 9 nucleotides align to TRBD2. The length of the CDR3 is 15 residues. V dropped 4 bases and J dropped 2; count of bases not matched to a gene: 6. Germline V lookup: CDR1 PRHDT, CDR2 FYEKMQ (reference sequence).